The 10 T cell receptor beta chains in this list originate from one sample, sequenced in a study of molecular identifiers for immune sequencing clone quantification listed by TCRdb under 2018. The library was built by means of PCR. TCRdb lists the instrument as Illumina HiSeq 4000. Starting from the raw public reads, TCRdb applied fastp trimming at Q25, assembled clones with MiXCR and retained in-frame beta chains. Every CDR3 protein is listed once, alongside the most common genes and DNA of its rows. Present in this sample are more than 300,000 distinct CDR3 sequences, around 21% of which were seen just once. Jointly, the top ten make up approximately 0.85% of the sample. Sequencing input: naive CD8+ T cells from blood, with Jurkat cell RNA spiked in. Taken with the paper, the label for cell subset or site translates to: FACS-sorted CD8+CD4-CCR7+CD45RA+ naive T cells. All receptors derive from a human donor in good health. Some libraries in this study had Jurkat cell RNA spiked in.

This clonotype occurred a few times. The V call is TRBV12-3 or TRBV12-4, the J call TRBJ2-3; 13 positions match TRBD2. The CDR3 contains 17 residues. With 5 bases clipped from V and 4 bases from J, the junction kept 9 bases outside the gene matches. The CDR3 sequence: CASSLRGLAGAPDTQYF. In DNA, the CDR3 is TGTGCCAGCAGTCTCCGCGGACTAGCGGGGGCCCCAGATACGCAGTATTTT.

Of note for this clonotype: With a much larger clone just one base away, this may be a read error. The rearrangement uses TRBV28 and TRBJ2-5; 7 nucleotides line up with TRBD2. The germline V gene encodes CDR1 MDHEN and CDR2 SYDVKM. The CDR3 is 16 amino acids. V shed 5 bases and J 0 bases; nucleotides not matched to a gene: 9. CDR3: CASSSSIGRYQETQYF. The CDR3 nucleotides are TGTGCCAGCAGTAGCTCTATCGGGAGGTACCAAGAGACCCAGTACTTC.

The gene calls are TRBV12-3 or TRBV12-4 and TRBJ2-7; D is undetermined. The length of the CDR3 is 15 residues. The V gene lost 6 bases and the J gene lost 9 bases, with 24 bases spanning the gap. The chain's CDR3 is CASSPKSIYEHRQYF. The CDR3 DNA sequence: TGTGCCAGCAGCCCGAAATCAATCTACGAGCATAGGCAGTACTTC.

This clonotype occurred many times. V and J are TRBV27 and TRBJ2-7, with 9 bases matching TRBD1. Trimming took 5 bases from V and 0 from J; bases not matched to a gene: 2. This CDR3 has 14 amino acids. Germline CDR1 MNHEY, CDR2 SMNVEV (reference sequence). The CDR3 loop reads CASSRDRDSYEQYF. The DNA for the CDR3 is TGTGCCAGCAGTCGGGACAGGGACTCCTACGAGCAGTACTTC.

This clonotype has ten or more counts. The chain carries TRBV5-6 and TRBJ2-7; 11 positions match TRBD2. V lost 0 bases and J lost 2; bases outside the gene matches: 7. The length of the CDR3 is 17 residues. The germline V gene encodes CDR1 SGHDT and CDR2 YYEEEE. This chain's CDR3 is CASSLEMGLAAPYEQYF. In DNA, the CDR3 is TGTGCCAGCAGCTTGGAAATGGGACTAGCGGCCCCCTACGAGCAGTACTTC.

This clonotype was seen ten or more times. The chain recombines TRBV27 with TRBJ2-1; D is tentatively TRBD1 or TRBD2 (6 bases each). V was cut by 2 bases and J by 5 bases, with 13 bases left in between. This CDR3 contains 15 residues. CDR1 is MNHEY, CDR2 SMNVEV, per germline (reference sequence). CDR3 in DNA: TGTGCCAGCAGTTTAGTGGGGGGCAGAGACAATGAGCAGTTCTTC. Protein sequence: CASSLVGGRDNEQFF.

V gene TRBV6-6 combines with J gene TRBJ2-1, with 7 nucleotides matching TRBD2. CDR1 is MNHNY, CDR2 SVGAGI, per germline (reference sequence). V was clipped by 2 bases and J by 6 bases; unmatched bases: 7. The CDR3 has 15 amino acids. CDR3 protein: CASSYERETCNEQFF. The DNA for the CDR3 is TGTGCCAGCAGTTACGAGCGGGAAACCTGCAATGAGCAGTTCTTC.

This clonotype was counted at least ten times. The chain couples TRBV4-3 to TRBJ2-7; D gene uncertain. Trimming removed 1 base from V and 4 bases from J, with 14 bases in between. CDR1 is LGHNA, CDR2 YSLEER, per germline. There are 15 residues in the CDR3. The CDR3: CASSQGTQTRYEQYF. DNA for the CDR3: TGCGCCAGCAGCCAAGGGACGCAAACGAGGTACGAGCAGTACTTC.

This clonotype was detected only once. This clone may be a read error of a much larger clone one base away. The chain links TRBV14 to TRBJ2-5, with D hard to call. CDR1 and CDR2 from the germline V gene are SGHDN and FVKESK. The CDR3 covers 13 residues. The CDR3 DNA reads TGTGCCAGCGGCCATGTGTTCCAAGAGACCCAGTACTTC. Encoded protein: CASGHVFQETQYF.

This clonotype appeared many times. V gene TRBV30 combines with J gene TRBJ2-3; D ambiguous. The CDR3 sequence is 13 residues long. V lost 0 bases to trimming and J lost 10 bases, with 14 bases between them. Germline-derived CDR1 and CDR2 are GTSNPN and SVGIG (reference sequence). The CDR3 region has the DNA TGTGCCTGGAGTGTAGATGGTAGAGGTCCGCAGTATTTT. Amino acids: CAWSVDGRGPQYF.